These 22 T cell receptor beta chains were sequenced from one sample in a study of post-analysis software for immune sequencing data (dated by TCRdb to about 2015). Findings and caveats that apply to the study as a whole: Patients showed significantly higher frequencies than controls for roughly 5 TRBV segments, among them TRBV5-6, TRBV5-1 and TRBV20-1.

Which antigens these TCRs recognize remains unknown. Receptor amplification or capture employed PCR. Sequencing was carried out with an Illumina HiSeq 2500. To reduce PCR and sequencing biases, unique molecular identifiers were incorporated into the TCR beta cDNA libraries. In-frame beta chains were kept once TCRdb had trimmed the public reads at Q25 with fastp and called clones with MiXCR. Each record represents a unique CDR3 protein, reported with the most common genes and DNA among its rows. The sample table holds about 800,000 distinct CDR3 sequences, of which roughly 27% were seen once. Roughly 0.53% of the sample lies in the top ten. The sample comprised blood. The source of these receptors is a girl between 5 and 17 years old with multiple sclerosis.

The chain joins TRBV10-3 to TRBJ2-4; TRBD1 matches 8 bases. This CDR3 has 17 residues. Germline-derived CDR1 and CDR2 are ENHRY and SYGVKD. Unmatched junction bases numbered 4, after V lost 0 bases and J lost 0 bases. The CDR3 spells CAISESQGVLAKNIQYF. CDR3 in DNA: TGTGCCATCAGTGAGTCACAGGGGGTCCTAGCCAAAAACATTCAGTACTTC.

This clonotype was found a few times. V and J are TRBV20-1 and TRBJ2-1, with TRBD2 identical over 9 bases. CDR1 is DFQATT, CDR2 SNEGSKA, per germline (reference sequence). This CDR3 is built from 13 residues. The J segment lost 3 bases and the V segment lost 8 bases, leaving 5 bases of the junction unmatched. The CDR3 loop is CSRSGSGYNEQFF. CDR3 DNA sequence: TGCAGTCGTAGCGGGAGCGGCTACAATGAGCAGTTCTTC.

In this sample, this clonotype turned up a few times. V and J are TRBV20-1 and TRBJ2-7; possibly TRBD2 for D (5 bases). The V end lost 1 base, the J end lost 3 bases, and 19 bases lay between the germline ends. CDR1 is DFQATT and CDR2 is SNEGSKA in the germline V gene (reference sequence). The CDR3 is made up of 16 amino acids. This CDR3 reads CSARGGLLDKLYEQYF. The CDR3 nucleotides are TGCAGTGCTAGAGGGGGTTTACTAGATAAACTCTACGAGCAGTACTTC.

This clonotype was counted only a few times. The V call is TRBV28, the J call TRBJ2-1, with TRBD2 as a possible D gene (5 bases). Germline-derived CDR1 and CDR2 are MDHEN and SYDVKM. V lost 7 bases and J lost 13, with 17 bases in between. There are 12 residues in the CDR3. This CDR3 is CASTQMAGIQFF. DNA of the CDR3: TGTGCCAGCACCCAAATGGCCGGGATTCAGTTCTTC. The whole variable domain, filled in from reference TRBV28 and TRBJ2-1, reads DVKVTQSSRYLVKRTGEKVFLECVQDMDHENMFWYRQDPGLGLRLIYFSYDVKMKEKGDIPEGYSVSREKKERFSLILESASTNQTSMYLCASTQMAGIQFFGPGTRLTVL.

V and J are TRBV7-2 and TRBJ2-1, with D perhaps TRBD1 (5 bases). The CDR3 is made up of 15 amino acids. V was trimmed by 5 bases and J by 4 bases, leaving 15 bases between them. Germline V gene lookup returns CDR1 SGHTA and CDR2 FQGNSA. The CDR3 sequence: CASSLQGIPYNEQFF. The CDR3 nucleotides read TGTGCCAGCAGCCTGCAGGGAATCCCTTACAATGAGCAGTTCTTC.

Comment on this clonotype: Relative to the germline gene, one junction end is altered; a read error may explain this. The gene calls are TRBV11-1 and TRBJ1-4; D is unclear. CDR3 size: 14 residues. The germline V gene has CDR1 SGHAT and CDR2 FQDESV (reference sequence). In DNA, the CDR3 is TGTGCCAGCAGCTTACAGACAACGAATGAAAAACTGTTTTTT. This gives the protein CASSLQTTNEKLFF.

Concerning this clonotype itself: Since a much larger clone is just one base distant, this may be a read error. The chain has TRBV28 and TRBJ2-3; maybe TRBD1 (5 bases). CDR1 is MDHEN and CDR2 is SYDVKM in the germline V gene. V lost 11 bases, J lost 1 base, and 13 bases lay in between. The CDR3 loop spans 13 amino acids. The CDR3 region has the DNA TGTGCCGCCCAGGGTGCGGGCACAGATACGCAGTATTTT. It codes for CAAQGAGTDTQYF.

This clonotype was counted a few times. The chain carries TRBV6-5 and TRBJ2-3; D is uncertain. The CDR3 totals 16 residues. Trimming stripped 2 bases from V and 1 base from J, with 13 bases between. The germline CDR1 and CDR2 sequences are MNHEY and SVGAGI. The DNA of the CDR3 is TGTGCCAGCAGTTACCGGGCGGTCTCAGGCACAGATACGCAGTATTTT. Translated, it gives CASSYRAVSGTDTQYF.

This clonotype was found a few times. The genes are TRBV7-2 and TRBJ2-5, with D unresolved. V was pared by 3 bases and J by 2 bases, with 10 bases between. Germline V gene sequence: CDR1 SGHTA, CDR2 FQGNSA. The CDR3 loop spans 14 amino acids. CDR3 sequence: CASSFPGFQETQYF. Here the CDR3 DNA reads TGTGCCAGCAGCTTTCCCGGCTTTCAAGAGACCCAGTACTTC. The full variable domain, its missing parts supplied by reference TRBV7-2 and TRBJ2-5, is GAGVSQSPSNKVTEKGKDVELRCDPISGHTALYWYRQSLGQGLEFLIYFQGNSAPDKSGLPSDRFSAERTGGSVSTLTIQRTQQEDSAVYLCASSFPGFQETQYFGPGTRLLVL.

This clonotype showed up just a few times. The rearrangement joins TRBV20-1 to TRBJ2-3; 9 nucleotides align to TRBD2. J lost 1 base, V lost 6 bases, and 5 bases had no gene match. Germline CDR1 and CDR2: DFQATT and SNEGSKA (reference sequence). The CDR3 is 14 amino acids. In DNA form, the CDR3 reads TGCAGTGCGGGGAAGCGGGGGGGCACAGATACGCAGTATTTT. This translates into CSAGKRGGTDTQYF.

The rearrangement links TRBV15 to TRBJ2-3; 11 bases are a match to TRBD2. This CDR3 is built from 16 residues. The ends lost 5 bases at V and 3 bases at J; junction bases unmatched: 7. Germline CDR1 LNHNV, CDR2 YYDKDF (reference sequence). The CDR3: CATSALSGGATDTQYF. CDR3 in DNA: TGTGCCACCAGCGCGCTTAGCGGGGGGGCAACAGATACGCAGTATTTT.

This clonotype was detected a few times. The chain combines TRBV20-1 with TRBJ2-7; a possible D gene is TRBD2 (5 bases). V was trimmed by 5 bases and J by 6 bases, leaving 17 bases between them. The germline V gene has CDR1 DFQATT and CDR2 SNEGSKA (reference sequence). The CDR3 runs to 13 residues. In DNA, the CDR3 is TGCAGTGCTGAGGGAGCGACTCGGGGCGAGCAGTACTTC. It encodes CSAEGATRGEQYF.

The chain carries TRBV29-1 and TRBJ2-3; D is unclear. V was cut by 4 bases and J by 2 bases, with 10 bases left in between. Germline V CDR1 and CDR2: SQVTM, ANQGSEA. CDR3 length: 13 amino acids. The DNA for the CDR3 is TGCAGCGTTGCCGGGCTGAACACAGATACGCAGTATTTT. As protein: CSVAGLNTDTQYF.

The rearrangement uses TRBV5-1 and TRBJ2-1; 7 positions match TRBD2. V shed 0 bases, J shed 6 bases, and the junction held 3 bases outside the gene matches. CDR1 is SGHRS and CDR2 is YFSETQ in the germline V gene. This CDR3 is 14 amino acids long. The CDR3: CASSLVWGGNEQFF. CDR3 in DNA: TGCGCCAGCAGCTTGGTATGGGGGGGCAATGAGCAGTTCTTC.

This chain links TRBV4-3 with TRBJ2-5; TRBD1 is a possible D gene (5 bases). The CDR3 consists of 14 residues. From germline, CDR1 is LGHNA and CDR2 YSLEER. V gave up 1 base and J gave up 5 bases, with 11 bases separating them. The CDR3 here is CASSQGAGWETQYF. DNA for the CDR3: TGCGCCAGCAGCCAAGGGGCAGGGTGGGAGACCCAGTACTTC.

Remarks on this clonotype: A read error may explain this, as a much larger clone is one base away. The chain recombines TRBV29-1 with TRBJ2-6, with no clear D. This CDR3 region has 15 residues. Germline V gene sequence: CDR1 SQVTM, CDR2 ANQGSEA. V lost 6 bases and J 0 bases, leaving 12 bases between the germline ends. In DNA form, the CDR3 reads TGCAGCGTCCCAAAACTGAACTCTGGGGCCAACGTCCTGACTTTC. Translation gives CSVPKLNSGANVLTF.

This clonotype was counted only a few times. This rearrangement joins TRBV11-2 to TRBJ2-7; no clear D. Trimming took off 3 bases at V and 5 bases at J, with 17 bases between the two ends. Germline lookup yields CDR1 SGHAT and CDR2 FQNNGV. The CDR3 contains 15 residues. The chain's CDR3 is CASSLDGLLRHEQYF. The CDR3 coding sequence is TGTGCCAGCAGCTTGGATGGCCTATTAAGACACGAGCAGTACTTC.

V gene TRBV9 combines with J gene TRBJ2-5, with 7 nucleotides matching TRBD1. The germline V gene encodes CDR1 SGDLS and CDR2 YYNGEE. The CDR3 spans 15 residues. Germline trimming cut 1 base from V and 2 bases from J; bases unmatched to any gene: 5. CDR3 nucleotides: TGTGCCAGCAGCGTACACGGGACAGCACAAGAGACCCAGTACTTC. Protein: CASSVHGTAQETQYF. The full variable domain, rest sourced from reference TRBV9 and TRBJ2-5, is DSGVTQTPKHLITATGQRVTLRCSPRSGDLSVYWYQQSLDQGLQFLIQYYNGEERAKGNILERFSAQQFPDLHSELNLSSLELGDSALYFCASSVHGTAQETQYFGPGTRLLVL.

The chain joins TRBV20-1 to TRBJ2-5, with a weak D call TRBD2 (5 bases). The V end was cut by 2 bases, the J end by 1 base, with 11 bases between. The CDR3 runs 14 residues. Germline values: CDR1 DFQATT, CDR2 SNEGSKA (reference sequence). The CDR3 sequence: CSARPAAGQETQYF. DNA for the CDR3: TGCAGTGCTAGACCGGCGGCGGGCCAAGAGACCCAGTACTTC.

In its sample, this clonotype was seen many times. This rearrangement joins TRBV6-6 to TRBJ2-6; unclear D gene. The CDR3 sequence is 17 residues long. The V end lost 2 bases, the J end lost 0 bases, and 11 bases lay between the germline ends. Germline V CDR1 and CDR2: MNHNY, SVGAGI (reference sequence). The CDR3 coding sequence is TGTGCCAGCAGTTACCCACGGACGGGCTCTGGGGCCAACGTCCTGACTTTC. Translated: CASSYPRTGSGANVLTF.

The CDR3 loop is CSAAQTGWADTQYF. CDR3 coding DNA: TGCAGTGCCGCCCAAACAGGGTGGGCAGATACGCAGTATTTT. The chain couples TRBV20-1 to TRBJ2-3; a weak D match, TRBD1 (6 bases). Trimming took 6 bases from V and 4 from J, leaving 17 bases between them. The CDR3 sequence is 14 residues long. Germline loops: CDR1 DFQATT, CDR2 SNEGSKA (reference sequence).

This clonotype has a handful of counts. The chain uses TRBV6-2 or TRBV6-3 and TRBJ2-3; D ambiguous. V was cut by 2 bases and J by 2 bases, with 8 bases left in between. This CDR3 region has 14 residues. Germline loops: CDR1 MNHEY, CDR2 SVGEGT. This CDR3 is CASSYRPTTDTQYF. In DNA form, the CDR3 reads TGTGCCAGCAGTTACCGGCCAACCACAGATACGCAGTATTTT.